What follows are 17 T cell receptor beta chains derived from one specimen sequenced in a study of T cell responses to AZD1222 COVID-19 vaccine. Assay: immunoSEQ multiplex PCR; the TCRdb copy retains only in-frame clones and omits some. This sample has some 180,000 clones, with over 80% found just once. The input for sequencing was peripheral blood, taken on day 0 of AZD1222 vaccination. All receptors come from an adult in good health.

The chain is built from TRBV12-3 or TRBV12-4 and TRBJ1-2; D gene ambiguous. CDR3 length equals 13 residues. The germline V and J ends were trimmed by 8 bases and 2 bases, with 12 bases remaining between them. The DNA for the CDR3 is TGTGCCAGCGCCTCGGACGCAAACTATGGCTACACCTTC. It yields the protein CASASDANYGYTF.

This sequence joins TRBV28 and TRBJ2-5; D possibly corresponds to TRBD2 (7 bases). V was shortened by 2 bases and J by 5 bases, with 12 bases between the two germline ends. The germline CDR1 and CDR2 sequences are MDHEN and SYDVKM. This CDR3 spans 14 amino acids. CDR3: CASSLGGAGETQYF. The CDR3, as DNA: TGTGCCAGCAGTTTAGGGGGGGCTGGGGAGACCCAGTACTTC.

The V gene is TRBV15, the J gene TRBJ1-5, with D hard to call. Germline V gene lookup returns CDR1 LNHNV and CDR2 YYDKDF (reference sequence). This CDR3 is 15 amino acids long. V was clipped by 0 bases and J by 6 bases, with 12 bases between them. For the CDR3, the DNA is TGTGCCACCAGCAGAGATAGGGATGTCAGTCAGCCCCAGCATTTT. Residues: CATSRDRDVSQPQHF.

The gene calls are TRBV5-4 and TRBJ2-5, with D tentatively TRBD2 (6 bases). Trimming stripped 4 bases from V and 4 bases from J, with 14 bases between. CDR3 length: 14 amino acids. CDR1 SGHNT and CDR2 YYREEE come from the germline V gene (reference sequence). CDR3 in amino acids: CASSGTSRIETQYF. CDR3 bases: TGTGCCAGCAGCGGTACTAGCCGGATAGAGACCCAGTACTTC.

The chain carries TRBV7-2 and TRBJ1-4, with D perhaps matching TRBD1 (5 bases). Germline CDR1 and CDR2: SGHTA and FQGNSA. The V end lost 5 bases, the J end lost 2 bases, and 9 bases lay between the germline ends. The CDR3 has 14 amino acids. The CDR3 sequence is CASSLWGTNEKLFF. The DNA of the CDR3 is TGTGCCAGCAGCCTGTGGGGGACTAATGAAAAACTGTTTTTT.

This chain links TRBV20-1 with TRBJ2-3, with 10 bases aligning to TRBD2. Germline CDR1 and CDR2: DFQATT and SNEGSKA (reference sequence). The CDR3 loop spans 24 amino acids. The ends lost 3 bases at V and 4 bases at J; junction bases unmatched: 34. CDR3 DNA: TGCAGTGCTAGTACCAATGAAGCCCAGACCGACCCCACTAGCGGGAACGGGAGGTCAGATACGCAGTATTTT. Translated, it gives CSASTNEAQTDPTSGNGRSDTQYF.

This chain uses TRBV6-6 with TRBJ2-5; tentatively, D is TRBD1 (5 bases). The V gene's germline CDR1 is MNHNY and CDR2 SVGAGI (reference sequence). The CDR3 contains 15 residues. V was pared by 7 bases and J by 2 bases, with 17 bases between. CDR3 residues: CASTTPRQFQETQYF. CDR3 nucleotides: TGTGCCAGCACCACACCCCGACAGTTTCAAGAGACCCAGTACTTC.

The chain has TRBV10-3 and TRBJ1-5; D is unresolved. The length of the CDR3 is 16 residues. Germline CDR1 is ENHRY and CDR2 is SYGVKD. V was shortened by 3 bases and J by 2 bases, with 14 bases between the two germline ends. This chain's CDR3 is CAISDPGKVGNQPQHF. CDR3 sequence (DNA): TGTGCCATCAGTGATCCCGGGAAGGTGGGCAATCAGCCCCAGCATTTT.

In DNA form, the CDR3 reads TGTGCCAGCAGTCCCGCGTGGGCCGGGGAGCTGTTTTTT. The encoded protein is CASSPAWAGELFF. The genes are TRBV2 and TRBJ2-2; no reliable D call. The CDR3 length is 13 residues. Trimming removed 5 bases from V and 6 bases from J, with 10 bases in between. Germline CDR1 and CDR2: SNHLY and FYNNEI.

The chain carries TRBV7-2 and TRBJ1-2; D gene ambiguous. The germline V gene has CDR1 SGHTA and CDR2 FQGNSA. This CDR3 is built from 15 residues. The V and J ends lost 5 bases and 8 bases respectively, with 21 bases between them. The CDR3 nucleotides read TGTGCCAGCAGCCCCCCGTACCATAGGAGCGGGGGCTACACCTTC. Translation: CASSPPYHRSGGYTF.

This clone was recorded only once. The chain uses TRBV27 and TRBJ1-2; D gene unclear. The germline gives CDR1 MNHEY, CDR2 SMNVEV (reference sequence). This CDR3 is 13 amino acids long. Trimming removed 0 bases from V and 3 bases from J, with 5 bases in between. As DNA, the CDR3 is TGTGCCAGCAGTTTATCGATAGACTATGGCTACACCTTC. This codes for CASSLSIDYGYTF.

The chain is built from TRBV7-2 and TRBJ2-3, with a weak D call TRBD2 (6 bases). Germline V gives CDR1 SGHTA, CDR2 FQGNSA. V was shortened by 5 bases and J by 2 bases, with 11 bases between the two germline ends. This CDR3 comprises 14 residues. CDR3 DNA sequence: TGTGCCAGCAGCCCGGACTATATCACAGATACGCAGTATTTT. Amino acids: CASSPDYITDTQYF.

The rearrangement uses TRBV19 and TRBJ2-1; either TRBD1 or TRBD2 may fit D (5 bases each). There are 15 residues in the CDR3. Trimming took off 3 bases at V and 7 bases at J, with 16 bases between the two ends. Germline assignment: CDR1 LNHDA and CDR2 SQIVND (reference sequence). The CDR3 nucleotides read TGTGCCAGTAGTATTGAGGGGTGGAGTGAAAATGAGCAGTTCTTC. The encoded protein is CASSIEGWSENEQFF.

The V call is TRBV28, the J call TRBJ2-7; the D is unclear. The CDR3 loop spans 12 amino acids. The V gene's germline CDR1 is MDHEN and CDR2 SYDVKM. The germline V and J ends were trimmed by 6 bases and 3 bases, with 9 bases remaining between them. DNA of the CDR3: TGTGCCAGCAGCCCCCGGGTCTACGAGCAGTACTTC. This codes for CASSPRVYEQYF.

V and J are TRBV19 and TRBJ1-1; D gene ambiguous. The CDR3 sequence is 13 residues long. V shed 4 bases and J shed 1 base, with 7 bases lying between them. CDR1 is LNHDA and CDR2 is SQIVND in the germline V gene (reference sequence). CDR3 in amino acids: CASSRGQNTEAFF. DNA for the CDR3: TGTGCCAGTAGTAGAGGCCAGAACACTGAAGCTTTCTTT.

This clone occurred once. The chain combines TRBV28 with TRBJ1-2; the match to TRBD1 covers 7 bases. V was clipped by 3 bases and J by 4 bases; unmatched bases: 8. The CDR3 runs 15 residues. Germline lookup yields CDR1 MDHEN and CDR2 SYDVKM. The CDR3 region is CASSFPGQTAYGYTF. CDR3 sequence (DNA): TGTGCCAGCAGTTTCCCGGGACAGACCGCCTATGGCTACACCTTC.

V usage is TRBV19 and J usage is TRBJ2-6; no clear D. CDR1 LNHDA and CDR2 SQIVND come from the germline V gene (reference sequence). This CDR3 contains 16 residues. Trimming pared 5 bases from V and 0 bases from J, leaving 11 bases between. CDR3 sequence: CASSQRTVSGANVLTF. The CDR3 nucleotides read TGTGCCAGTAGTCAAAGGACGGTCTCTGGGGCCAACGTCCTGACTTTC.